One sample yielded the 18 T cell receptor beta chains listed below, sequenced in a study of blood T cell repertoires in COVID-19. Method: immunoSEQ multiplex PCR; TCRdb's copy keeps in-frame clones and lacks some. The sample has 200,000 to 250,000 clones, around four fifths seen once; the top ten hold about 20%. Sequencing was done on a sample of peripheral blood. The receptors come from a man in his thirties or forties with active or convalescent COVID-19.

The rearrangement links TRBV5-1 to TRBJ2-5, with a possible D match to TRBD2 (7 bases). V was shortened by 6 bases and J by 2 bases, with 17 bases between the two germline ends. The germline CDR1 and CDR2 sequences are SGHRS and YFSETQ. The CDR3 is 15 amino acids. This chain's CDR3 is CASTWGASGQETQYF. The CDR3 nucleotides read TGCGCCAGCACCTGGGGGGCTAGCGGTCAAGAGACCCAGTACTTC.

The rearrangement uses TRBV7-9 and TRBJ2-7; D possibly corresponds to TRBD2 (6 bases). There are 14 residues in the CDR3. The V end was cut by 3 bases, the J end by 4 bases, with 13 bases between. Germline CDR1 is SEHNR and CDR2 is FQNEAQ (reference sequence). The CDR3 spells CASSFAVGRYEQYF. CDR3 bases: TGTGCCAGCAGCTTTGCGGTAGGGAGGTACGAGCAGTACTTC.

The rearrangement uses TRBV10-3 and TRBJ1-6; D might be TRBD1 (5 bases). The V and J ends lost 3 bases and 10 bases respectively, with 16 bases between them. The germline V gene encodes CDR1 ENHRY and CDR2 SYGVKD. This CDR3 is 15 amino acids long. The CDR3: CAISEAQGWSSPLHF. The CDR3 DNA reads as TGTGCCATCAGTGAAGCCCAGGGATGGTCATCACCCCTCCACTTT.

The chain recombines TRBV5-1 with TRBJ2-7, with D possibly being TRBD2 (6 bases). The V end was cut by 4 bases, the J end by 4 bases, with 12 bases between. CDR3 length: 13 residues. From germline, CDR1 is SGHRS and CDR2 YFSETQ. Written as DNA, the CDR3 is TGCGCCAGCAGCGGCGGGACGGGTTACGAGCAGTACTTC. It codes for CASSGGTGYEQYF.

This chain connects TRBV7-8 to TRBJ2-3; 8 bases fit TRBD2. Germline CDR1 SGHVS, CDR2 FQNEAQ. The CDR3 is 15 residues long. The V and J ends lost 7 bases and 6 bases, in that order; junction bases with no gene match: 12. CDR3 amino acids: CASKASGPPADTQYF. The DNA of the CDR3 is TGTGCCAGCAAGGCTAGCGGGCCCCCTGCGGATACGCAGTATTTT.

V and J are TRBV5-6 and TRBJ2-3; 8 bases line up with TRBD1. The CDR3 spans 15 residues. J was trimmed by 3 bases and V by 4 bases; bases with no gene match: 7. CDR1 is SGHDT, CDR2 YYEEEE, per germline. CDR3 sequence reads: CASSTGQGGTDTQYF. Written as DNA, the CDR3 is TGTGCCAGCAGCACTGGACAGGGTGGAACAGATACGCAGTATTTT.

V gene TRBV28 combines with J gene TRBJ1-2, with 11 bases fitting TRBD1. From germline, CDR1 is MDHEN and CDR2 SYDVKM. The CDR3 has 14 amino acids. J was trimmed by 2 bases and V by 8 bases; bases with no gene match: 4. CDR3 loop: CASGQGALNYGYTF. The DNA for the CDR3 is TGTGCCAGCGGACAGGGGGCGCTAAACTATGGCTACACCTTC.

The chain joins TRBV4-3 to TRBJ1-4; D is possibly TRBD1 (5 bases). This CDR3 region has 17 residues. Trimming cost V 0 bases and J 6 bases, with 17 bases left between them. Germline CDR1 is LGHNA and CDR2 is YSLEER. The DNA of the CDR3 is TGCGCCAGCAGCCAAGATCGGGGCGGGGGAATGGATGAAAAACTGTTTTTT. This codes for CASSQDRGGGMDEKLFF.

This chain joins TRBV20-1 and TRBJ2-7, with TRBD2 identical over 7 bases. The CDR3 length is 13 residues. Trimming cost V 5 bases and J 2 bases; bases outside gene matches: 6. Germline V gene lookup returns CDR1 DFQATT and CDR2 SNEGSKA (reference sequence). The CDR3 DNA sequence: TGCAGTGCTCGTGTCAGCGGGGCCTACGAGCAGTACTTC. Translation: CSARVSGAYEQYF.

This clone was observed a single time. The chain uses TRBV28 and TRBJ2-3; a possible D gene is TRBD2 (5 bases). CDR1 is MDHEN, CDR2 SYDVKM, per germline. This CDR3 is built from 14 residues. V lost 6 bases and J 3 bases, leaving 13 bases between the germline ends. The CDR3 region has the DNA TGTGCCAGCAGCCGGAACCGGGGAACAGATACGCAGTATTTT. Encoded protein: CASSRNRGTDTQYF.

V gene TRBV6-5 combines with J gene TRBJ1-1; 8 bases align to TRBD1. This CDR3 has 15 residues. CDR1 and CDR2 from the germline V gene are MNHEY and SVGAGI. V trimming: 6 bases; J trimming: 4 bases; junction bases outside the gene matches: 10. Here the CDR3 reads CASRRLTGDFTEAFF. The CDR3 DNA follows: TGTGCCAGCAGGAGATTGACAGGGGATTTCACTGAAGCTTTCTTT.

This sequence joins TRBV28 and TRBJ1-6; possible D gene TRBD1, 6 bases. The CDR3 has 12 residues. Germline loops: CDR1 MDHEN, CDR2 SYDVKM. Trimming removed 8 bases from V and 10 bases from J, with 12 bases in between. The CDR3 here is CASGRTVSPLHF. The CDR3 bases are TGTGCCAGCGGACGGACAGTCTCACCCCTCCACTTT. Filled out from reference TRBV28 and TRBJ1-6, the complete variable domain reads DVKVTQSSRYLVKRTGEKVFLECVQDMDHENMFWYRQDPGLGLRLIYFSYDVKMKEKGDIPEGYSVSREKKERFSLILESASTNQTSMYLCASGRTVSPLHFGNGTRLTVT.

The chain uses TRBV2 and TRBJ1-2; D might be TRBD1 (5 bases). This CDR3 has 14 amino acids. Per the germline V gene, CDR1 is SNHLY and CDR2 is FYNNEI. The ends were cut back, 3 bases at V and 8 bases at J, with 16 bases in the middle. The DNA of the CDR3 is TGTGCCAGCAGTGACACCGGGGCGGGGAGCGGCTACACCTTC. It encodes CASSDTGAGSGYTF. Full variable domain (rest looked up from reference TRBV2 and TRBJ1-2): EPEVTQTPSHQVTQMGQEVILRCVPISNHLYFYWYRQILGQKVEFLVSFYNNEISEKSEIFDDQFSVERPDGSNFTLKIRSTKLEDSAMYFCASSDTGAGSGYTFGSGTRLTVV.

The chain couples TRBV30 to TRBJ1-2; 7 nucleotides align to TRBD1. The CDR3 extends over 14 amino acids. Germline loops: CDR1 GTSNPN, CDR2 SVGIG (reference sequence). Germline trimming cut 1 base from V and 7 bases from J; bases unmatched to any gene: 9. The CDR3: CAWSDTGAPGGYTF. In DNA form, the CDR3 reads TGTGCCTGGAGTGACACAGGGGCTCCTGGTGGCTACACCTTC.

V usage is TRBV28 and J usage is TRBJ2-7; 7 nucleotides align to TRBD1. The CDR3 is 15 residues long. The germline V gene has CDR1 MDHEN and CDR2 SYDVKM. The trim removed 2 bases at V and 1 base at J, leaving 5 bases unmatched. The CDR3 sequence is CASSLADRRSYEQYF. The DNA for the CDR3 is TGTGCCAGCAGTTTAGCGGACAGGAGGTCCTACGAGCAGTACTTC.

This clone is a singleton in its sample. The chain joins TRBV7-3 to TRBJ1-1; no definite D call. Germline values: CDR1 SGHTA, CDR2 FQGTGA. The CDR3 is made up of 12 amino acids. V was pared by 2 bases and J by 8 bases, with 9 bases between. CDR3 coding DNA: TGTGCCAGCAGCTTAGTCGGCGGGGAAGCTTTCTTT. It encodes CASSLVGGEAFF.

This chain uses TRBV30 with TRBJ1-2; D unresolved. This CDR3 has 13 residues. With 4 bases removed from V and 4 bases from J, the gap between germline ends came to 13 bases. Germline loops: CDR1 GTSNPN, CDR2 SVGIG (reference sequence). The CDR3 DNA reads TGTGCCTGGAATGCCAGAATATTCTATGGCTACACCTTC. Protein product: CAWNARIFYGYTF.

The CDR3 coding sequence is TGTGCCAGCAGCTTAGCGGGGGACAGCCTCCTTATGCAGTTCTTC. Translating gives CASSLAGDSLLMQFF. This chain uses TRBV11-2 with TRBJ2-1, with D tentatively TRBD1 (7 bases). The germline CDR1 and CDR2 sequences are SGHAT and FQNNGV. This CDR3 has 15 amino acids. V was trimmed by 1 base and J by 12 bases, leaving 19 bases between them.